One sample yielded the 21 T cell receptor beta chains listed below, sequenced in a study of blood T cell repertoires in COVID-19. Sequencing was performed with immunoSEQ multiplex PCR; in TCRdb, only in-frame clones are kept and a portion is missing. The sample lists approximately 240,000 clones; 80% to 95% were seen once. Sequencing was carried out using peripheral blood. The receptor source for this set is a man aged 30 to 45 with COVID-19, enrolled during active disease.

The chain carries TRBV19 and TRBJ2-5, with D possibly matching TRBD2 (6 bases). The CDR3 contains 13 residues. Deletions cut 3 bases from V and 4 bases from J, with 9 bases between. The germline V gene has CDR1 LNHDA and CDR2 SQIVND (reference sequence). As DNA, the CDR3 is TGTGCCAGTAGTATGAATAGCGGAGAGACCCAGTACTTC. Its protein product is CASSMNSGETQYF.

This sequence joins TRBV19 and TRBJ1-2; D uncertain. This CDR3 is 15 amino acids long. Germline-derived CDR1 and CDR2 are LNHDA and SQIVND (reference sequence). Trimming took off 1 base at V and 0 bases at J, with 9 bases between the two ends. The CDR3 loop reads CASSIALSPNYGYTF. CDR3 coding DNA: TGTGCCAGTAGTATAGCCCTGAGTCCTAACTATGGCTACACCTTC.

A single count supports this clone. The J gene is TRBJ1-5, the V gene TRBV25-1; 9 nucleotides line up with TRBD1. CDR3 size: 15 residues. V dropped 6 bases and J dropped 1; count of bases not matched to a gene: 4. Germline values: CDR1 MGHDK, CDR2 SYGVNS. The CDR3 coding sequence is TGTGCCAGCAGGGGACAGGGTGGGAGCAATCAGCCCCAGCATTTT. The encoded protein is CASRGQGGSNQPQHF.

As for this clone: Other DNA sequences in the same sample also yield this CDR3. The chain joins TRBV29-1 to TRBJ2-5; possible D gene TRBD1, 5 bases. The length of the CDR3 is 12 residues. Trimming pared 4 bases from V and 1 base from J, leaving 7 bases between. CDR1 and CDR2 from the germline V gene are SQVTM and ANQGSEA. CDR3 sequence: CSVGQGQETQYF. The CDR3 nucleotides read TGCAGCGTTGGGCAGGGCCAAGAGACCCAGTACTTC.

The V gene is TRBV5-6, the J gene TRBJ1-1; possibly TRBD1 for D (5 bases). The CDR3 totals 15 residues. Germline V lookup: CDR1 SGHDT, CDR2 YYEEEE. V shed 0 bases and J shed 1 base, with 10 bases lying between them. Here the CDR3 DNA reads TGTGCCAGCAGCTTGGTCTCAGGACAGAACACTGAAGCTTTCTTT. This encodes CASSLVSGQNTEAFF.

This sequence joins TRBV10-3 and TRBJ2-3, with D maybe TRBD2 (5 bases). Germline V gene sequence: CDR1 ENHRY, CDR2 SYGVKD. V was shortened by 8 bases and J by 2 bases, with 14 bases between the two germline ends. The CDR3 runs to 14 residues. The chain's CDR3 is CAIGSGGFTDTQYF. CDR3 nucleotides: TGTGCCATCGGAAGCGGAGGATTCACAGATACGCAGTATTTT.

The genes are TRBV2 and TRBJ1-2, with a possible D match to TRBD1 (5 bases). Germline CDR1 is SNHLY and CDR2 is FYNNEI. V lost 6 bases and J lost 8, with 16 bases in between. The length of the CDR3 is 13 residues. This CDR3 is CASSVGRGLGYTF. The CDR3 coding sequence is TGTGCCAGCAGCGTTGGGAGGGGTCTAGGCTACACCTTC.

This chain links TRBV6-6 with TRBJ1-6; D uncertain. The CDR3 has 15 amino acids. Trimming took 2 bases from V and 9 from J, leaving 14 bases between them. Germline CDR1 MNHNY, CDR2 SVGAGI (reference sequence). CDR3 residues: CASSYGQQFVSPLHF. The DNA for the CDR3 is TGTGCCAGCAGTTACGGGCAACAGTTCGTTTCACCCCTCCACTTT.

V gene TRBV6-1 combines with J gene TRBJ1-6; D is unclear. With 3 bases removed from V and 8 bases from J, the gap between germline ends came to 11 bases. This CDR3 has 14 amino acids. Germline CDR1 and CDR2: MNHNS and SASEGT. Here the CDR3 reads CASSDQVNHSPLHF. The CDR3 DNA sequence: TGTGCCAGCAGTGATCAGGTTAACCATTCACCCCTCCACTTT.

The chain uses TRBV2 and TRBJ1-1; D is perhaps TRBD1 (5 bases). V lost 8 bases to trimming and J lost 1 base, with 11 bases between them. Germline V gene sequence: CDR1 SNHLY, CDR2 FYNNEI. The CDR3 length is 13 residues. The DNA for the CDR3 is TGTGCCAGCCTAGGGGTACCGAACACTGAAGCTTTCTTT. Amino acids: CASLGVPNTEAFF.

The CDR3 loop is CASSAGQGARSYNSPLHF. CDR3 DNA: TGTGCCAGCAGTGCGGGACAGGGGGCTAGGTCCTATAATTCACCCCTCCACTTT. This chain links TRBV6-1 with TRBJ1-6; 12 bases are a match to TRBD1. The germline CDR1 and CDR2 sequences are MNHNS and SASEGT. V lost 4 bases, J lost 1 base, and 5 bases stayed unmatched. This CDR3 comprises 18 residues.

The V call is TRBV5-6, the J call TRBJ2-7, with D tentatively TRBD1 (5 bases). CDR3 length: 12 amino acids. CDR1 and CDR2 from the germline V gene are SGHDT and YYEEEE. V was clipped by 3 bases and J by 5 bases, with 9 bases between them. The CDR3, as DNA: TGTGCCAGCAGCTCGGACACCCACGAGCAGTACTTC. Translating it yields CASSSDTHEQYF.

The rearrangement uses TRBV2 and TRBJ1-2; tentative D call: TRBD1 (5 bases). The germline V gene encodes CDR1 SNHLY and CDR2 FYNNEI. V was shortened by 7 bases and J by 3 bases, with 18 bases between the two germline ends. The CDR3 covers 15 residues. The CDR3: CASTRSGGFDYGYTF. DNA of the CDR3: TGTGCCAGCACCAGAAGCGGGGGTTTTGACTATGGCTACACCTTC.

This chain links TRBV5-1 with TRBJ1-6; 9 bases map to TRBD1. The germline CDR1 and CDR2 sequences are SGHRS and YFSETQ. The CDR3 spans 16 residues. V shed 2 bases, J shed 5 bases, and the junction held 5 bases outside the gene matches. Here the CDR3 DNA reads TGCGCCAGCAGCTTATCCGGGACAGGGAATAATTCACCCCTCCACTTT. Protein product: CASSLSGTGNNSPLHF.

Only a few counts were recorded for this clone. The gene calls are TRBV7-7 and TRBJ2-7; D is possibly TRBD2 (6 bases). The V end was cut by 8 bases, the J end by 6 bases, with 17 bases between. The germline gives CDR1 SSHAT, CDR2 FNYEAQ (reference sequence). The CDR3 has 13 amino acids. The chain's CDR3 is CASGRTTLSEQYF. As DNA, the CDR3 is TGTGCCAGCGGGCGGACTACCCTCTCCGAGCAGTACTTC. Variable domain in full (rest from reference TRBV7-7 and TRBJ2-7): GAGVSQSPRYKVTKRGQDVTLRCDPISSHATLYWYQQALGQGPEFLTYFNYEAQPDKSGLPSDRFSAERPEGSISTLTIQRTEQRDSAMYRCASGRTTLSEQYFGPGTRLTVT.

The J gene is TRBJ2-1, the V gene TRBV19; 7 bases are shared with TRBD1. Losses at the gene ends were 0 bases for V and 8 bases for J; bases not matched to a gene: 10. Germline CDR1 LNHDA, CDR2 SQIVND (reference sequence). This CDR3 has 16 residues. The CDR3 sequence: CASSIDKGALKYEQFF. For the CDR3, the DNA is TGTGCCAGTAGTATAGATAAGGGGGCTCTGAAGTATGAGCAGTTCTTC.

This chain links TRBV5-1 with TRBJ2-3, with D perhaps TRBD2 (5 bases). This CDR3 comprises 15 residues. In germline, CDR1 is SGHRS, CDR2 YFSETQ. V was shortened by 1 base and J by 7 bases, with 16 bases between the two germline ends. CDR3 amino acids: CASSLSGIGGNTQYF. CDR3 DNA: TGCGCCAGCAGCTTGTCGGGGATTGGTGGAAATACGCAGTATTTT.

V and J are TRBV6-6 and TRBJ2-2; D not certain. Germline-derived CDR1 and CDR2 are MNHNY and SVGAGI (reference sequence). The CDR3 covers 13 residues. Trimming removed 4 bases from V and 1 base from J, with 4 bases in between. CDR3 bases: TGTGCCAGCAGTTTCAAGAACACCGGGGAGCTGTTTTTT. Protein product: CASSFKNTGELFF.

This clone has a single count. The gene calls are TRBV5-4 and TRBJ1-1; perhaps TRBD1 as D (5 bases). CDR3 length equals 15 residues. V lost 0 bases and J 4 bases, leaving 13 bases between the germline ends. Germline V gives CDR1 SGHNT, CDR2 YYREEE (reference sequence). The CDR3 nucleotides are TGTGCCAGCAGCTTGGTCCAGGAAAGGGGCACTGAAGCTTTCTTT. It encodes CASSLVQERGTEAFF.

The chain employs TRBV11-2 and TRBJ2-1; 7 positions match TRBD1. The CDR3 sequence is 18 residues long. The trim removed 0 bases at V and 0 bases at J, leaving 8 bases unmatched. Germline V CDR1 and CDR2: SGHAT, FQNNGV. This chain's CDR3 is CASSLDINRGFSYNEQFF. CDR3 DNA: TGTGCCAGCAGCTTAGATATTAACAGGGGATTCTCCTACAATGAGCAGTTCTTC.

The chain uses TRBV5-1 and TRBJ1-2, with a tentative D call TRBD1 (5 bases). Trimming removed 7 bases at V and 7 bases at J, with 26 bases between. There are 16 residues in the CDR3. Germline CDR1 and CDR2: SGHRS and YFSETQ. CDR3 DNA: TGCGCCAGCGGAGAGCGGGGTCTGGGGGGACGGCCTGGCTACACCTTC. This gives the protein CASGERGLGGRPGYTF.